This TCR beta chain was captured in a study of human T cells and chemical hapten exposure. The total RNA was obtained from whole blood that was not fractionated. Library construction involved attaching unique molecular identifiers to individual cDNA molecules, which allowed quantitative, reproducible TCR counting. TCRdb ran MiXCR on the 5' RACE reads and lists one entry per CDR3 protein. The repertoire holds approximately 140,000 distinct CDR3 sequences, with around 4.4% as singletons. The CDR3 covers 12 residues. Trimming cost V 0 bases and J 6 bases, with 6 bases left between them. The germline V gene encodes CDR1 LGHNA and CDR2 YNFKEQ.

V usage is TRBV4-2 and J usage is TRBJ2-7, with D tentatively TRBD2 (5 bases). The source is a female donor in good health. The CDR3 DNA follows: TGTGCCAGCAGCCAAGATGCGGGCGAGCAGTACTTC. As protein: CASSQDAGEQYF.